A single sample gave rise to the 2 T cell receptor beta chains below, sequenced in a study of response to subunit inactivated influenza vaccine. TCRdb fed the RT-PCR reads into MiXCR, producing one record per CDR3 protein. The table has around 530,000 distinct CDR3 sequences, about an eighth seen once; the top ten hold around 9.6%. The input for sequencing was PBMCs from blood, taken on the day of vaccination. Receptors originate from a man over 45 who received an inactivated influenza vaccine.

This clonotype appeared a few times. The rearrangement links TRBV6-1 to TRBJ2-3; D possibly matches TRBD1 or TRBD2 (5 bases each). CDR3 length equals 16 residues. Germline CDR1 is MNHNS and CDR2 is SASEGT. The ends were cut back, 6 bases at V and 3 bases at J, with 19 bases in the middle. As DNA, the CDR3 is TGTGCCAGCAGGTGGGACGGGGTTGGCGGAACAGATACGCAGTATTTT. Translating it yields CASRWDGVGGTDTQYF.

In DNA form, the CDR3 reads TGCGCCAGCAGCCAAGATATAAGGATCGGGGACAGGGGGAATCGGCGCTACGAGCAGTACTTC. Translation: CASSQDIRIGDRGNRRYEQYF. This chain joins TRBV4-1 and TRBJ2-7, with 11 positions matching TRBD1. CDR3 length: 21 residues. V lost 0 bases, J lost 3 bases, and 19 bases stayed unmatched. Germline V gene lookup returns CDR1 MGHRA and CDR2 YSYEKL.